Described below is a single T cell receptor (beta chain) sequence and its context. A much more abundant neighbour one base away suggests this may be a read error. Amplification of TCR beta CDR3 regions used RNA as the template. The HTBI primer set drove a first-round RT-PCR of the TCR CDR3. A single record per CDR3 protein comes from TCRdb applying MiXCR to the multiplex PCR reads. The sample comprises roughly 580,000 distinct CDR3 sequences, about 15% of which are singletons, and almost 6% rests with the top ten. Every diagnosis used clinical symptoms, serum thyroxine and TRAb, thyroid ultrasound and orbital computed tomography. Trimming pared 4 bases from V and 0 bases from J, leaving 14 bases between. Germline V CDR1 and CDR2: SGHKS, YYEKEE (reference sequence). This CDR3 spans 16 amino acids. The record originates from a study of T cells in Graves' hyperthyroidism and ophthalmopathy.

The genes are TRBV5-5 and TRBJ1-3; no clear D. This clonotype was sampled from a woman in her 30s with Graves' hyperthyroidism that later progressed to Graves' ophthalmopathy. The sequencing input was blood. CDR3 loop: CASSQLEPYSGNTIYF. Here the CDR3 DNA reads TGTGCCAGCAGCCAACTTGAGCCATACTCTGGAAACACCATATATTTT.